Listed here are 28 T cell receptor beta chains from one sample, sequenced in a study of blood T cells in healthy people across ages. PCR was performed a second time for about 7 to 11 cycles using a sample-barcoded 5' primer and a J-beta primer mix. TCRdb reprocessed the 5' RACE reads via MiXCR and lists one record per CDR3 protein. The sample contains roughly 860,000 distinct CDR3 sequences, around 62% of which appear only once. Sequenced material: blood. The receptors stem from a man aged 25-45 years in good health.

The CDR3 region has the DNA TGTGCCAGCAGCCACGACCGGAGGTCAGGGGTGACCGGGGAGCTGTTTTTT. Translation gives CASSHDRRSGVTGELFF. The gene calls are TRBV4-2 and TRBJ2-2; tentative D call: TRBD1 (6 bases). Germline lookup yields CDR1 LGHNA and CDR2 YNFKEQ. This CDR3 is 17 amino acids long. Trimming cost V 3 bases and J 5 bases, with 19 bases left between them.

The CDR3 DNA reads as TGCAGTGCTGGCCGGGACAACACCGGGGAGCTGTTTTTT. It specifies CSAGRDNTGELFF. The chain is built from TRBV20-1 and TRBJ2-2; D might be TRBD1 or TRBD2, each matching 5 bases. Germline V CDR1 and CDR2: DFQATT, SNEGSKA (reference sequence). Trimming took 5 bases from V and 2 from J, leaving 9 bases between them. The CDR3 has 13 residues.

This clonotype was counted a few times. The CDR3 DNA reads as TGTGCCAGCAGTTCAGCCGGGACAGTATACAATGAGCAGTTCTTC. Protein product: CASSSAGTVYNEQFF. The chain carries TRBV6-6 and TRBJ2-1, with 7 nucleotides matching TRBD1. V shed 4 bases and J 4 bases; nucleotides not matched to a gene: 7. Looked up from germline, CDR1 is MNHNY and CDR2 is SVGAGI (reference sequence). The CDR3 runs 15 residues.

Worth noting for this clonotype: One end of the junction fails to match germline, which may point to a read error. The V call is TRBV5-1, the J call TRBJ2-7; perhaps TRBD2 as D (5 bases). The assigned J gene may be wrong: the sequence end matches TRBJ2-4 better. The CDR3 is 17 amino acids. From germline, CDR1 is SGHRS and CDR2 YFSETQ. CDR3 residues: CAGSLGEGVSAKNIQYF. CDR3 DNA: TGCGCCGGCAGCTTGGGAGAGGGAGTTTCTGCCAAAAACATTCAGTACTTC.

J is TRBJ2-1 and V is TRBV7-2, with D perhaps assigned TRBD1 or TRBD2 (8 bases each). CDR1 and CDR2 from the germline V gene are SGHTA and FQGNSA. This CDR3 is 15 amino acids long. The ends were cut back, 6 bases at V and 8 bases at J, with 20 bases in the middle. In DNA, the CDR3 is TGTGCCAGCAGTGATAGCGGGACAGGTTTCGATGAGCAGTTCTTC. It codes for CASSDSGTGFDEQFF.

This clonotype was counted a few times. This chain connects TRBV7-2 to TRBJ1-6; D is ambiguous. This CDR3 is built from 15 residues. In germline, CDR1 is SGHTA, CDR2 FQGNSA. Trimming removed 5 bases at V and 3 bases at J, with 11 bases between. CDR3 residues: CASSPAASYNSPLHF. The CDR3 nucleotides are TGTGCCAGCAGCCCGGCGGCAAGCTATAATTCACCCCTCCACTTT.

The CDR3 region has the DNA TGCAGCGACGGGACAGGGGGGAGCTCCTACAATGAGCAGTTCTTC. Translating gives CSDGTGGSSYNEQFF. The chain joins TRBV29-1 to TRBJ2-1; 11 nucleotides match TRBD1. The CDR3 runs 15 residues. Germline V gives CDR1 SQVTM, CDR2 ANQGSEA. Trimming took 7 bases from V and 0 from J; bases not matched to a gene: 5.

This clonotype was found a few times. DNA of the CDR3: TGCAGCGTTGACAGGGGGACGGGAGGAGGCTATGGCTACACCTTC. Residues: CSVDRGTGGGYGYTF. The J gene is TRBJ1-2, the V gene TRBV29-1; 7 bases are shared with TRBD1. V was pared by 3 bases and J by 4 bases, with 11 bases of the junction left unmatched. This CDR3 is 15 amino acids long. In germline, CDR1 is SQVTM, CDR2 ANQGSEA.

This clonotype came up a few times. The chain combines TRBV5-1 with TRBJ2-3; TRBD2 matches 8 bases. After removal of 4 bases from V and 8 bases from J, the junction contained 12 bases not matched to a gene. The CDR3 length is 15 residues. Germline V gene data show CDR1 as SGHRS and CDR2 as YFSETQ. The CDR3 coding sequence is TGCGCCAGCAGCCAGCCCGGGACTAGTTATGCTACGCAGTATTTT. This gives the protein CASSQPGTSYATQYF.

The V call is TRBV7-9, the J call TRBJ2-3, with D possibly TRBD2 on 5 matching bases. This CDR3 is built from 14 residues. Germline CDR1 and CDR2: SEHNR and FQNEAQ (reference sequence). V lost 4 bases, J lost 4 bases, and 12 bases lay in between. The CDR3 spells CASSSGPGADTQYF. The DNA for the CDR3 is TGTGCCAGCAGCTCCGGACCCGGGGCAGATACGCAGTATTTT. The whole variable domain, filled in from reference TRBV7-9 and TRBJ2-3, reads DTGVSQNPRHKITKRGQNVTFRCDPISEHNRLYWYRQTLGQGPEFLTYFQNEAQLEKSRLLSDRFSAERPKGSFSTLEIQRTEQGDSAMYLCASSSGPGADTQYFGPGTRLTVL.

CDR3 loop: CATDVAGGTHPGDGYTF. In nucleotides, the CDR3 is TGTGCCACCGACGTCGCAGGCGGGACCCACCCCGGGGATGGCTACACCTTC. The chain is built from TRBV6-2 or TRBV6-3 and TRBJ1-2; maybe TRBD1 (5 bases). The germline CDR1 and CDR2 sequences are MNHEY and SVGEGT. The CDR3 is 17 amino acids. V lost 10 bases to trimming and J lost 6 bases, with 30 bases between them.

This clonotype was detected a few times. The CDR3 protein is CASSLGTSGGARETQYF. CDR3 DNA sequence: TGTGCCAGCAGCTTGGGGACTAGCGGGGGGGCCCGGGAGACCCAGTACTTC. The chain couples TRBV7-3 to TRBJ2-5, with TRBD2 matching 16 bases. This CDR3 is built from 17 residues. J lost 5 bases, V lost 3 bases, and 6 bases had no gene match. Germline V gives CDR1 SGHTA, CDR2 FQGTGA.

This clonotype was seen once. Mismatch with germline at one junction end may stem from a read error. The chain is built from TRBV7-3 and TRBJ2-5; D possibly uses TRBD1 or TRBD2 (5 bases each). The assigned J gene may be wrong: the sequence end matches TRBJ2-7 better. Germline CDR1 reads SGHTA; CDR2 reads FQGTGA. The CDR3 sequence is 13 residues long. The CDR3: CVSSLPGTSEQYF. The CDR3 DNA reads TGTGTCAGCAGCCTGCCAGGGACGAGCGAGCAGTACTTC.

The chain employs TRBV27 and TRBJ1-2; D not certain. With 8 bases removed from V and 1 base from J, the gap between germline ends came to 17 bases. In germline, CDR1 is MNHEY, CDR2 SMNVEV (reference sequence). This CDR3 region has 15 residues. CDR3 in amino acids: CASHSDRELNYGYTF. Here the CDR3 DNA reads TGTGCCAGCCATTCAGATCGAGAACTTAACTATGGCTACACCTTC.

This clonotype has just a few counts. The genes are TRBV14 and TRBJ2-5; TRBD1 is a possible D gene (6 bases). From germline, CDR1 is SGHDN and CDR2 FVKESK. The V end was cut by 2 bases, the J end by 7 bases, with 14 bases between. This CDR3 has 14 amino acids. This chain's CDR3 is CASSQRPLDRTQYF. As DNA, the CDR3 is TGTGCCAGCAGCCAAAGGCCACTGGACAGGACCCAGTACTTC.

The J gene is TRBJ2-1, the V gene TRBV4-3; 9 bases are shared with TRBD2. The CDR3 covers 15 residues. Per germline, CDR1 LGHNA and CDR2 YSLEER. The V and J ends lost 1 base and 9 bases, in that order; junction bases with no gene match: 7. The CDR3 loop reads CASSQGGTSRGEQFF. The CDR3 region has the DNA TGCGCCAGCAGCCAAGGTGGGACTAGCAGAGGTGAGCAGTTCTTC.

The V and J genes are TRBV5-1 and TRBJ2-5; TRBD1 matches 10 bases. This CDR3 has 14 residues. V lost 6 bases and J lost 5; bases outside the gene matches: 7. CDR1 is SGHRS and CDR2 is YFSETQ in the germline V gene. The CDR3 DNA follows: TGCGCCAGCACCGCCGGGACAGGGGACGAGACCCAGTACTTC. Translation: CASTAGTGDETQYF.

This rearrangement joins TRBV6-5 to TRBJ2-1, with 8 bases aligning to TRBD2. V lost 8 bases and J lost 10; bases outside the gene matches: 13. The CDR3 extends over 14 amino acids. The germline V gene encodes CDR1 MNHEY and CDR2 SVGAGI. CDR3 residues: CASSGGGRAREQFF. CDR3 nucleotide sequence: TGTGCCAGCTCGGGAGGGGGAAGGGCTCGGGAGCAGTTCTTC.

The rearrangement joins TRBV5-6 to TRBJ1-2; no clear D gene. The germline V and J ends were trimmed by 7 bases and 2 bases, with 21 bases remaining between them. In germline, CDR1 is SGHDT, CDR2 YYEEEE. The CDR3 covers 16 residues. The CDR3 region has the DNA TGTGCCAGCCATCGGCTCGCTTGGCTGACCAACTATGGCTACACCTTC. Its protein product is CASHRLAWLTNYGYTF. Full variable domain (missing parts from reference TRBV5-6 and TRBJ1-2): DAGVTQSPTHLIKTRGQQVTLRCSPKSGHDTVSWYQQALGQGPQFIFQYYEEEERQRGNFPDRFSGHQFPNYSSELNVNALLLGDSALYLCASHRLAWLTNYGYTFGSGTRLTVV.

This clonotype was counted once. The V and J genes are TRBV28 and TRBJ2-7, with D perhaps being TRBD1 or TRBD2 (5 bases each). Trimming shortened V by 6 bases and J by 0 bases, and 9 bases separated the two germline ends. There are 13 residues in the CDR3. Germline V lookup: CDR1 MDHEN, CDR2 SYDVKM. This CDR3 is CASSRDPSYEQYF. The CDR3 bases are TGTGCCAGCAGCCGGGACCCCTCCTACGAGCAGTACTTC. Variable domain in full (rest from reference TRBV28 and TRBJ2-7): DVKVTQSSRYLVKRTGEKVFLECVQDMDHENMFWYRQDPGLGLRLIYFSYDVKMKEKGDIPEGYSVSREKKERFSLILESASTNQTSMYLCASSRDPSYEQYFGPGTRLTVT.

V is TRBV6-6 and J is TRBJ1-5; TRBD1 matches 7 bases. The V segment lost 8 bases and the J segment 3 bases; nucleotides outside the gene matches: 10. The germline CDR1 and CDR2 sequences are MNHNY and SVGAGI (reference sequence). The CDR3 contains 15 residues. This chain's CDR3 is CASREREGANQPQHF. The CDR3 DNA reads as TGTGCCAGCCGCGAGAGGGAGGGGGCCAATCAGCCCCAGCATTTT.

This chain connects TRBV7-9 to TRBJ1-1, with D unclear. Germline CDR1 is SEHNR and CDR2 is FQNEAQ (reference sequence). V lost 7 bases, J lost 3 bases, and 6 bases lay in between. The CDR3 extends over 11 amino acids. The CDR3 here is CASTIYTEAFF. CDR3 in DNA: TGTGCCAGCACCATTTACACTGAAGCTTTCTTT. The full variable domain, completed using reference TRBV7-9 and TRBJ1-1, is DTGVSQNPRHKITKRGQNVTFRCDPISEHNRLYWYRQTLGQGPEFLTYFQNEAQLEKSRLLSDRFSAERPKGSFSTLEIQRTEQGDSAMYLCASTIYTEAFFGQGTRLTVV.

The chain recombines TRBV6-5 with TRBJ2-1; 9 nucleotides align to TRBD2. This CDR3 spans 15 amino acids. The V and J ends lost 2 bases and 7 bases, in that order; junction bases with no gene match: 6. The germline V gene encodes CDR1 MNHEY and CDR2 SVGAGI. CDR3 DNA: TGTGCCAGCAGTTACCCTAGCGGGACTATGAATGAGCAGTTCTTC. Protein sequence: CASSYPSGTMNEQFF.

This clonotype was detected a few times. V and J are TRBV27 and TRBJ2-1, with 10 bases identical to TRBD2. Germline-derived CDR1 and CDR2 are MNHEY and SMNVEV (reference sequence). The trim removed 7 bases at V and 9 bases at J, leaving 12 bases unmatched. The CDR3 is 15 residues long. The CDR3 DNA follows: TGTGCCAGCATGAGGGGAGCGGGGGGGCGAGTTGAGCAGTTCTTC. Protein: CASMRGAGGRVEQFF.

The V and J genes are TRBV11-2 and TRBJ2-5, with D uncertain. There are 14 residues in the CDR3. Germline assignment: CDR1 SGHAT and CDR2 FQNNGV. V was clipped by 4 bases and J by 5 bases, with 14 bases between them. This CDR3 is CASSWTSVGETQYF. DNA of the CDR3: TGTGCCAGCAGCTGGACCTCCGTCGGGGAGACCCAGTACTTC.

V and J are TRBV29-1 and TRBJ2-1; the D call may be TRBD1 or TRBD2 (6 bases each). The germline CDR1 and CDR2 sequences are SQVTM and ANQGSEA. V was cut by 3 bases and J by 9 bases, with 12 bases left in between. This CDR3 has 12 residues. CDR3 DNA sequence: TGCAGCGTTGACTGGGGGGCGGGTGAGCAGTTCTTC. Its protein is CSVDWGAGEQFF.

This chain uses TRBV28 with TRBJ1-2; 7 positions match TRBD1. Germline CDR1 and CDR2: MDHEN and SYDVKM. This CDR3 is built from 15 residues. V shed 5 bases, J shed 6 bases, and the junction held 12 bases outside the gene matches. The CDR3 is CASSRNGQELDGYTF. Here the CDR3 DNA reads TGTGCCAGCAGTCGAAATGGACAGGAGCTCGATGGCTACACCTTC.

The chain couples TRBV5-4 to TRBJ2-1; D is undetermined. V was trimmed by 1 base and J by 2 bases, leaving 13 bases between them. The CDR3 sequence is 16 residues long. Germline V gene sequence: CDR1 SGHNT, CDR2 YYREEE (reference sequence). The CDR3 region is CASSLRPGSTYNEQFF. DNA for the CDR3: TGTGCCAGCAGCTTGAGGCCCGGGTCCACCTACAATGAGCAGTTCTTC.